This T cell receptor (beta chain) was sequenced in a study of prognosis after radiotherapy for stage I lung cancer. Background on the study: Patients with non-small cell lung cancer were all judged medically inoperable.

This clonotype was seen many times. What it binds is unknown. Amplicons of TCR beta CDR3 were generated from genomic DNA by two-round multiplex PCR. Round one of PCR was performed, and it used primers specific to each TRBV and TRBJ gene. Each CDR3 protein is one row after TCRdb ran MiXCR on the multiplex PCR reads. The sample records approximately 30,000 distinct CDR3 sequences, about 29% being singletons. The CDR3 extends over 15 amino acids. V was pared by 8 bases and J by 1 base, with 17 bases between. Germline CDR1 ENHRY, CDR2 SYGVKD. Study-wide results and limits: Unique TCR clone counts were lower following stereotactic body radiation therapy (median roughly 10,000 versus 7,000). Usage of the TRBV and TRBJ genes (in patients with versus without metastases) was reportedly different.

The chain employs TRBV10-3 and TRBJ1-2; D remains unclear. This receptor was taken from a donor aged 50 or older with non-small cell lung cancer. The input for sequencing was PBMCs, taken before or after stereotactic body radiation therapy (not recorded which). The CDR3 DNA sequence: TGTGCCATCGAGGGCGCGGCGGTACTTAACTATGGCTACACCTTC. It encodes CAIEGAAVLNYGYTF.